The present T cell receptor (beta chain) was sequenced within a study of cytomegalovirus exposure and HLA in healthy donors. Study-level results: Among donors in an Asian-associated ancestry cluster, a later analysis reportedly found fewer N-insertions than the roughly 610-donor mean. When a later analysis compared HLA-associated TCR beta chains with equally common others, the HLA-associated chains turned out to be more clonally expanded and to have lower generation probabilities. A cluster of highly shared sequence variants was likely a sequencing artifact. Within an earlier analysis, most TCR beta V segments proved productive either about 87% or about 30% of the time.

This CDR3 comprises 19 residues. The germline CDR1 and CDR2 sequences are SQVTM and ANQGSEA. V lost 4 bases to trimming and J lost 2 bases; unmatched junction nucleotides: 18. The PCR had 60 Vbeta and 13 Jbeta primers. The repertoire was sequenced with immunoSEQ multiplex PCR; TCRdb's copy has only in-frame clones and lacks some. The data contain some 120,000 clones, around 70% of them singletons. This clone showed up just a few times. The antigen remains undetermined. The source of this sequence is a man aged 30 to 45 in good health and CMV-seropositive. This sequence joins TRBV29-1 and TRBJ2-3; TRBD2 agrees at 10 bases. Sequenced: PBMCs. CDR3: CSVAGLPGQREGTTDTQYF. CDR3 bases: TGCAGCGTTGCAGGGTTACCGGGACAGCGGGAGGGAACCACAGATACGCAGTATTTT.